The next 18 T cell receptor beta chains were all read from a single sample in a study of T cells after yellow fever vaccination. TCRdb processed the 5' RACE reads anew with MiXCR; each CDR3 protein has one entry. The table includes about 320,000 distinct CDR3 sequences, 3.5% to 5% detected once. The input for sequencing was PBMCs, taken 15 days after the yellow fever booster vaccination. The receptors were sampled from a man aged 18-30 years who received the YFV17D yellow fever vaccine.

Only a few counts were recorded for this clonotype. This chain joins TRBV19 and TRBJ2-7; 8 nucleotides line up with TRBD1. V dropped 5 bases and J dropped 3; count of bases not matched to a gene: 9. Germline lookup yields CDR1 LNHDA and CDR2 SQIVND (reference sequence). The CDR3 has 15 residues. For the CDR3, the DNA is TGTGCCAGTAGTTACTCCACAGGGGGAATCTACGAGCAGTACTTC. This gives the protein CASSYSTGGIYEQYF.

The gene calls are TRBV30 and TRBJ2-1, with TRBD1 identical over 7 bases. The CDR3 consists of 13 residues. The germline CDR1 and CDR2 sequences are GTSNPN and SVGIG (reference sequence). V was clipped by 2 bases and J by 6 bases; unmatched bases: 4. The CDR3 protein is CAWSIDRANEQFF. The CDR3 nucleotides read TGTGCCTGGAGTATTGACAGGGCCAATGAGCAGTTCTTC.

This clonotype was recorded at least ten times. The CDR3 spells CASSEGGPELFF. The CDR3 DNA reads TGTGCCAGCAGCGAGGGGGGTCCGGAGCTGTTTTTT. The chain has TRBV9 and TRBJ2-2, with D perhaps assigned TRBD1 or TRBD2 (6 bases each). V gave up 3 bases and J gave up 10 bases, with 10 bases separating them. Germline CDR1 SGDLS, CDR2 YYNGEE. This CDR3 is built from 12 residues.

This clonotype was recorded at least ten times. J is TRBJ2-7 and V is TRBV20-1, with 7 positions matching TRBD1. Trimming removed 1 base from V and 6 bases from J; junction bases left unmatched: 6. Per germline, CDR1 DFQATT and CDR2 SNEGSKA (reference sequence). This CDR3 contains 13 residues. The CDR3 DNA sequence: TGCAGTGCTAGAGCCACAGGGGAGTCCGAGCAGTACTTC. Its protein is CSARATGESEQYF.

This clonotype was counted at least ten times. V and J are TRBV7-2 and TRBJ2-3, with no clear D. CDR1 and CDR2 from the germline V gene are SGHTA and FQGNSA. V lost 5 bases and J lost 6, with 12 bases in between. The CDR3 is made up of 13 amino acids. CDR3 protein: CASSPPTRDTQYF. The CDR3 coding sequence is TGTGCCAGCAGCCCCCCTACCCGGGATACGCAGTATTTT.

The chain is built from TRBV4-3 and TRBJ1-2, with a tentative D call TRBD1 (5 bases). The CDR3 extends over 12 amino acids. Trimming left V 8 bases short and J 5 bases short, with 12 bases between. The germline gives CDR1 LGHNA, CDR2 YSLEER. The DNA for the CDR3 is TGCGCCAGCGGAGGGGAGGGTTATGGCTACACCTTC. Translation: CASGGEGYGYTF.

This clonotype was detected ten times or more. The chain carries TRBV5-1 and TRBJ1-5; a possible D gene is TRBD1 (6 bases). Germline CDR1 and CDR2: SGHRS and YFSETQ. The CDR3 contains 14 residues. V lost 3 bases and J 7 bases, leaving 14 bases between the germline ends. The chain's CDR3 is CASSSTGLEQPQHF. As DNA, the CDR3 is TGCGCCAGCAGCTCAACAGGGCTGGAACAGCCCCAGCATTTT.

The chain combines TRBV6-2 or TRBV6-3 with TRBJ2-5; the D is unclear. Per the germline V gene, CDR1 is MNHEY and CDR2 is SVGEGT. Trimming left V 5 bases short and J 0 bases short, with 10 bases between. The CDR3 spans 14 residues. CDR3 in DNA: TGTGCCAGCAGTGTAACAGAGTACCAAGAGACCCAGTACTTC. It is translated as CASSVTEYQETQYF.

In its sample, this clonotype was seen many times. The V call is TRBV12-3 or TRBV12-4, the J call TRBJ1-5; D may be TRBD1 (5 bases). V gave up 8 bases and J gave up 3 bases, with 29 bases separating them. The CDR3 sequence is 19 residues long. CDR3 DNA sequence: TGTGCCAGCTCCCTGTCCGCCACGGGTTCGGGGGGGATCAATCAGCCCCAGCATTTT. Protein: CASSLSATGSGGINQPQHF.

The chain employs TRBV6-5 and TRBJ2-5; 7 bases align to TRBD2. The CDR3 consists of 16 residues. Looked up from germline, CDR1 is MNHEY and CDR2 is SVGAGI. The V gene end was trimmed by 0 bases and the J gene end by 3 bases; junction bases not matched to a gene: 7. In DNA, the CDR3 is TGTGCCAGCAGTTACTCGCTTGTGCTAGCGGAAGAGACCCAGTACTTC. This sequence encodes CASSYSLVLAEETQYF.

This clonotype was seen at least ten times. The chain carries TRBV7-3 and TRBJ1-1; D gene unclear. Germline V gives CDR1 SGHTA, CDR2 FQGTGA. CDR3 length equals 15 residues. The V gene lost 2 bases and the J gene lost 0 bases, with 10 bases spanning the gap. The CDR3: CASSLGGPMNTEAFF. DNA of the CDR3: TGTGCCAGCAGCTTAGGAGGGCCCATGAACACTGAAGCTTTCTTT.

This clonotype was counted between two and nine times. The gene calls are TRBV6-5 and TRBJ1-1, with 8 positions matching TRBD1. From germline, CDR1 is MNHEY and CDR2 SVGAGI. The CDR3 sequence is 14 residues long. V was clipped by 7 bases and J by 4 bases; unmatched bases: 8. CDR3 DNA: TGTGCCAGCAATATCAGGGGGCTTGGCACTGAAGCTTTCTTT. Protein sequence: CASNIRGLGTEAFF.

This clonotype occurred a few times. The chain carries TRBV6-5 and TRBJ2-2; TRBD2 matches 12 bases. The J segment lost 7 bases and the V segment lost 6 bases, leaving 9 bases of the junction unmatched. This CDR3 has 16 residues. Germline V gene sequence: CDR1 MNHEY, CDR2 SVGAGI. The CDR3: CASRRTSGVDGGELFF. The CDR3, as DNA: TGTGCCAGCAGACGGACTAGCGGGGTTGATGGCGGGGAGCTGTTTTTT.

In its sample, this clonotype was seen many times. The chain combines TRBV20-1 with TRBJ1-5; TRBD1 matches at 8 bases. This CDR3 is 14 amino acids long. V was pared by 2 bases and J by 1 base, with 1 base of the junction left unmatched. Germline V gene data show CDR1 as DFQATT and CDR2 as SNEGSKA (reference sequence). The CDR3 protein is CSARRTGSNQPQHF. As DNA, the CDR3 is TGCAGTGCTAGAAGGACAGGGAGCAATCAGCCCCAGCATTTT.

Only a few counts were recorded for this clonotype. The chain employs TRBV20-1 and TRBJ1-2; possibly TRBD1 for D (5 bases). V was clipped by 5 bases and J by 5 bases, with 15 bases between them. This CDR3 is 13 amino acids long. Germline V gene lookup returns CDR1 DFQATT and CDR2 SNEGSKA (reference sequence). The CDR3 here is CSAASGSSYGYTF. CDR3 in DNA: TGCAGTGCTGCCTCAGGGAGTTCTTATGGCTACACCTTC.

There are a few counts of this clonotype. The rearrangement links TRBV7-2 to TRBJ2-3; 7 nucleotides line up with TRBD2. Germline assignment: CDR1 SGHTA and CDR2 FQGNSA. J gave up 4 bases and V 5 bases, and 18 bases lay outside the gene matches. CDR3 length: 18 amino acids. The CDR3 loop is CASSPRGVGGVTADTQYF. DNA for the CDR3: TGTGCCAGCAGCCCCCGAGGGGTGGGGGGGGTTACGGCAGATACGCAGTATTTT. Looking up the rest from reference TRBV7-2 and TRBJ2-3 gives the full variable domain: GAGVSQSPSNKVTEKGKDVELRCDPISGHTALYWYRQSLGQGLEFLIYFQGNSAPDKSGLPSDRFSAERTGGSVSTLTIQRTQQEDSAVYLCASSPRGVGGVTADTQYFGPGTRLTVL.

In this sample, this clonotype turned up a few times. The J gene is TRBJ2-3, the V gene TRBV30; TRBD2 aligns across 9 bases. Germline V gene data show CDR1 as GTSNPN and CDR2 as SVGIG (reference sequence). CDR3 length: 15 residues. Trimming took 2 bases from V and 7 from J; bases not matched to a gene: 10. CDR3 DNA sequence: TGTGCCTGGAGTAATCCCGCTAGCGGGGTAAATACGCAGTATTTT. Translated, it gives CAWSNPASGVNTQYF.

This clonotype was found many times. The genes are TRBV9 and TRBJ1-4, with D possibly being TRBD1 (5 bases). From germline, CDR1 is SGDLS and CDR2 YYNGEE. The CDR3 loop spans 14 amino acids. V lost 4 bases and J 5 bases, leaving 12 bases between the germline ends. The CDR3 bases are TGTGCCAGCAGCCTGGGCCGGGACAATGAAAAACTGTTTTTT. Its translation: CASSLGRDNEKLFF.